The entry below gives a single T cell receptor (beta chain) sequence along with its context. Its antigen is unknown. Per the germline V gene, CDR1 is MDHEN and CDR2 is SYDVKM. The CDR3 contains 14 residues. The ends were cut back, 4 bases at V and 4 bases at J, with 12 bases in the middle. The source of the sample is a study of identifying expanded T cells in peripheral blood. Findings and limits, study-wide: Over two and four weeks, about 16 and 20 clones changed, versus approximately 1.1 between replicates. Across healthy donors, higher total template counts meant significantly greater roughly two-week count variance.

The table came from immunoSEQ multiplex PCR; TCRdb's copy has only in-frame clones and leaves some out. The sample lists fewer than 130,000 clones, around nine tenths seen once, with about 17% in the top ten. Sample: blood. The rearrangement links TRBV28 to TRBJ2-3, with D tentatively TRBD2 (6 bases). This TCR was recovered from a person aged 18 to 70 in good health. CDR3 sequence: CASSSRLVSDTQYF. The CDR3 DNA is TGTGCCAGCAGTTCCAGACTAGTGTCAGATACGCAGTATTTT.